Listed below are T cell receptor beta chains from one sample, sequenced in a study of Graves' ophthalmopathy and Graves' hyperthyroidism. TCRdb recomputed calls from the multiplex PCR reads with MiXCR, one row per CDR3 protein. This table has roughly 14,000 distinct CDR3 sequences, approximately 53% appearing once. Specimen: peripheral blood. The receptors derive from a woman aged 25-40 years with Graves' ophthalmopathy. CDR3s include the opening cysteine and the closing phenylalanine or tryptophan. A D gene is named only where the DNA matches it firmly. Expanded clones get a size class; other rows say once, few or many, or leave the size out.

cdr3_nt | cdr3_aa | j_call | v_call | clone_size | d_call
TGTGCCAGCAGTTCGGTGGGGCTCTCCTACGAGCAGTACTTC | CASSSVGLSYEQYF | TRBJ2-7 | TRBV6-1 | NA | NA
TGTGCCAGCAGACCCCCCGGCAAAGAGACCCAGTACTTC | CASRPPGKETQYF | TRBJ2-5 | TRBV6-2/TRBV6-3 | NA | NA
TGCAGCGTTGCAGGACAGGGTAACACCGGGGAGCTGTTTTTT | CSVAGQGNTGELFF | TRBJ2-2 | TRBV29-1 | NA | TRBD1
TGTGCCAGCAGCGTAACGAGGTCAGGACGGCCCCAGCATTTT | CASSVTRSGRPQHF | TRBJ1-5 | TRBV28 | NA | NA
TGTGCCAGTAGTTCCCTCGGGCGGGGCACCTACGAGCTGTACTTC | CASSSLGRGTYELYF | TRBJ2-7 | TRBV19 | NA | NA
TGTGCCAGCAGTGAAGGGGAGACAACATATGGCTACACCTTC | CASSEGETTYGYTF | TRBJ1-2 | TRBV7-9 | NA | NA
TGTGCCAGCAGCTTCGGACTCTCGAACACTGAAGCTTTCTTT | CASSFGLSNTEAFF | TRBJ1-1 | TRBV7-8 | NA | NA
TGCAGTGCTAGAGATCTGGGGATGGGGGCTCACGAGCAGTACTTC | CSARDLGMGAHEQYF | TRBJ2-7 | TRBV20-1 | NA | NA
TGTGCCAGCAGCCTCGTCGATGGTAGAAACAATGAGCAGTTCTTC | CASSLVDGRNNEQFF | TRBJ2-1 | TRBV14 | medium-sized | NA
TGCAGCGTTGAAAGAGCGGGGGCCAATGAGCAGTTCTTC | CSVERAGANEQFF | TRBJ2-1 | TRBV29-1 | medium-sized | TRBD2
TGTGCCAGCAGTGAACAGGCCGACACCGGGGAGCTGTTTTTT | CASSEQADTGELFF | TRBJ2-2 | TRBV6-1 | few | NA
TGCGCCAGCAGCTTACTGACAGTGAACACTGAAGCTTTCTTT | CASSLLTVNTEAFF | TRBJ1-1 | TRBV5-1 | once | NA
TGTGCCAGCAGCTTAGAATGGGCCAGGGAAATAACTAACTATGGCTACACCTTC | CASSLEWAREITNYGYTF | TRBJ1-2 | TRBV7-2 | NA | NA
TGTGCCAGTAGCCCATTTGCAACTAATGAAAAACTGTTTTTT | CASSPFATNEKLFF | TRBJ1-4 | TRBV19 | NA | NA
TGTGCCAGCAGCCAAGATTTAGGGACAGGGGGCGGGGGAGATACGCAGTATTTT | CASSQDLGTGGGGDTQYF | TRBJ2-3 | TRBV3-1 | many | TRBD1
TGCAGCGTTGCTTCAGGGGGCGCTGGCTACACCTTC | CSVASGGAGYTF | TRBJ1-2 | TRBV29-1 | NA | TRBD1
TGCAGTGCTAAAGATAGATACGAGCAGTACTTC | CSAKDRYEQYF | TRBJ2-7 | TRBV20-1 | NA | NA
TGTGCCAGCAGCTTGTTCAGGAACACTGAAGCTTTCTTT | CASSLFRNTEAFF | TRBJ1-1 | TRBV5-6 | NA | NA
TGTGCCAGCTCGGAAGGAGAAAATGAGCAGTTCTTC | CASSEGENEQFF | TRBJ2-1 | TRBV7-3 | few | NA
TGTGCCAGCACAGAGGGACAGATCAAGCAGCCCCAGCATTTT | CASTEGQIKQPQHF | TRBJ1-5 | TRBV7-9 | NA | TRBD1
TGTGCCTGCAGCTTAACCATGGCGATTAGCACAGTTACGCAGTTTTTT | CACSLTMAISTVTQFF | TRBJ2-3 | TRBV7-3 | once | NA
TGTGCCAGCAGTTACTCGCCGGGTGAGCAGTACTTC | CASSYSPGEQYF | TRBJ2-7 | TRBV6-2/TRBV6-3 | NA | NA
TGCAGTGCTAGAGACCTCCTAGCATACGAGCAGTACTTC | CSARDLLAYEQYF | TRBJ2-7 | TRBV20-1 | NA | NA
TGCAGTGCTGAAACGGGGGACAACACCTACAACACCTACGAGCAGTACTTC | CSAETGDNTYNTYEQYF | TRBJ2-7 | TRBV20-1 | NA | NA
TGTGCCAGCAGTCCGGGACGGACCTATGGCTACACCTTC | CASSPGRTYGYTF | TRBJ1-2 | TRBV9 | NA | NA
TGTGCCAGCAGCCCCGGGTTAGCCAAAAACATTCAGTACTTC | CASSPGLAKNIQYF | TRBJ2-4 | TRBV13 | few | NA
TGTGCCAGCAGCCCAAGGGGACAGCTGGTCGGAAGTGAGCAGTTCTTC | CASSPRGQLVGSEQFF | TRBJ2-1 | TRBV13 | few | TRBD1
TGTGCCAGCAGCCCAACTAGCGGGAGTGCAGATACGCAGTATTTT | CASSPTSGSADTQYF | TRBJ2-3 | TRBV7-9 | once | TRBD2
TGTGCTAGTGGTTTGCCCCGGACTAGCGGGAGGGCTCCCCCCTACGAGCAGTACTTC | CASGLPRTSGRAPPYEQYF | TRBJ2-7 | TRBV12-5 | many | TRBD2
TGCAGTGCTAGAGAGCATCTACGGACTAGCGGGACGTCTGTCACAGATACGCAGTATTTT | CSAREHLRTSGTSVTDTQYF | TRBJ2-3 | TRBV20-1 | NA | TRBD2
TGTGCCACTATGGACGCTACCTATGGCTACACCTTC | CATMDATYGYTF | TRBJ1-2 | TRBV24-1 | many | NA
TGCAGTGCTGGACTAGCGGGAGCAGAGACCCAGTACTTC | CSAGLAGAETQYF | TRBJ2-5 | TRBV20-1 | many | TRBD2
TGTGCCAGCAGCGAACTAGCGGGAGAGGTCAATGAGCAGTTCTTC | CASSELAGEVNEQFF | TRBJ2-1 | TRBV7-3 | NA | TRBD2
TGTGCCAGTAGTACCAATAGCGGGTCCTACGAGCAGTACTTC | CASSTNSGSYEQYF | TRBJ2-7 | TRBV19 | many | TRBD2
TGTGCCAGCAGCGGCCGACAGGGGGCAACAGATACGCAGTATTTT | CASSGRQGATDTQYF | TRBJ2-3 | TRBV9 | NA | TRBD1
TGTGCCAGCAGCACGGGCCGGGGACTAGTAGGCAATGAGCAGTTCTTC | CASSTGRGLVGNEQFF | TRBJ2-1 | TRBV7-2 | NA | TRBD2
TGCTCTTTGACCCCTACGGGCTCAGAGACAGATACGCAGTATTTT | CSLTPTGSETDTQYF | TRBJ2-3 | TRBV4-1 | NA | NA
TGCAGCGTCACTAGCAGCGCTGAGCAGTTCTTC | CSVTSSAEQFF | TRBJ2-1 | TRBV29-1 | NA | NA
TGTGCCACCAGTGATTTGCGTAGCTCAGACGAGCAGTACTTC | CATSDLRSSDEQYF | TRBJ2-7 | TRBV24-1 | NA | NA
TGTGCCAGCAGTTTCGGACTTGACGAGCAGTACTTC | CASSFGLDEQYF | TRBJ2-7 | TRBV5-6 | NA | NA
TGTGCCAGCAGCTTGGCCGGGACAGGTAACAATGAGCAGTTCTTC | CASSLAGTGNNEQFF | TRBJ2-1 | TRBV7-3 | once | TRBD1
TGCAGTACCCGGGACGGCGCTTTGAATGAGCAGTTCTTC | CSTRDGALNEQFF | TRBJ2-1 | TRBV20-1 | NA | NA
TGTGCCAGCAGCCCTACCGGGAGGGCTCGGGATGAGCAGTTCTTC | CASSPTGRARDEQFF | TRBJ2-1 | TRBV7-9 | NA | TRBD2
TGTGCCAGCAGCTTAGTGGGAGCCGAGACCCAGTACTTC | CASSLVGAETQYF | TRBJ2-5 | TRBV7-2 | many | NA
TGTGCCAGCGGCCCCCGAGTAGGGATTCACGAGCAGTACTTC | CASGPRVGIHEQYF | TRBJ2-7 | TRBV7-9 | NA | NA
TGTGCCACTACGCCACAGGGGTTCTCCTACGAGCAGTACTTC | CATTPQGFSYEQYF | TRBJ2-7 | TRBV19 | NA | TRBD1